These 29 T cell receptor beta chains were sequenced from one sample in a study of early T cells in non-severe SARS-CoV-2 infection. From the 5' RACE reads, TCRdb called clonotypes with MiXCR, one entry per CDR3 protein. The data show some 98,000 distinct CDR3 sequences, 15% to 20% seen once. The sample comprised whole blood. Every receptor here comes from an adult who was a healthcare worker with PCR-confirmed SARS-CoV-2 infection or an uninfected control (not recorded which).

The rearrangement joins TRBV5-4 to TRBJ2-3; unclear D gene. The germline gives CDR1 SGHNT, CDR2 YYREEE (reference sequence). The V and J ends lost 2 bases and 1 base respectively, with 8 bases between them. The CDR3 extends over 14 amino acids. The CDR3 sequence: CASSFVVGTDTQYF. CDR3 DNA sequence: TGTGCCAGCAGCTTCGTCGTGGGCACAGATACGCAGTATTTT.

This clonotype was observed many times. J is TRBJ1-1 and V is TRBV7-9; tentative D call: TRBD1 (5 bases). V lost 5 bases, J lost 1 base, and 17 bases lay in between. Germline values: CDR1 SEHNR, CDR2 FQNEAQ (reference sequence). The CDR3 is made up of 16 amino acids. For the CDR3, the DNA is TGTGCCAGCAGCCATGATACGACAGACTGGAACACTGAAGCTTTCTTT. Translating gives CASSHDTTDWNTEAFF. The variable domain in full, completed from reference TRBV7-9 and TRBJ1-1, reads DTGVSQNPRHKITKRGQNVTFRCDPISEHNRLYWYRQTLGQGPEFLTYFQNEAQLEKSRLLSDRFSAERPKGSFSTLEIQRTEQGDSAMYLCASSHDTTDWNTEAFFGQGTRLTVV.

The chain couples TRBV28 to TRBJ2-7; 9 bases line up with TRBD2. The CDR3 spans 13 residues. V lost 5 bases, J lost 5 bases, and 4 bases stayed unmatched. From germline, CDR1 is MDHEN and CDR2 SYDVKM. CDR3 amino acids: CASSRREGHEQYF. The CDR3 region has the DNA TGTGCCAGCAGTAGGCGGGAGGGCCACGAGCAGTACTTC. Based on the CDR3 plus reference TRBV28 and TRBJ2-7, the full variable domain is DVKVTQSSRYLVKRTGEKVFLECVQDMDHENMFWYRQDPGLGLRLIYFSYDVKMKEKGDIPEGYSVSREKKERFSLILESASTNQTSMYLCASSRREGHEQYFGPGTRLTVT.

The rearrangement joins TRBV27 to TRBJ2-1; 13 bases align to TRBD2. CDR1 and CDR2 from the germline V gene are MNHEY and SMNVEV (reference sequence). Trimming took 4 bases from V and 4 from J; bases not matched to a gene: 7. CDR3 length: 17 residues. In DNA, the CDR3 is TGTGCCAGCAGTTCCGGACTAGCGGGGGCCCCATACAATGAGCAGTTCTTC. Translated, it gives CASSSGLAGAPYNEQFF.

This clonotype was detected a few times. This chain joins TRBV28 and TRBJ2-3; D is unclear. This CDR3 contains 16 residues. Germline V CDR1 and CDR2: MDHEN, SYDVKM. V dropped 2 bases and J dropped 6 bases, with 18 bases sitting between them. The CDR3 DNA sequence: TGTGCCAGCAGTTTAATGGACGGGCGACTGGTGGATACGCAGTATTTT. The encoded protein is CASSLMDGRLVDTQYF. Full variable domain (rest looked up from reference TRBV28 and TRBJ2-3): DVKVTQSSRYLVKRTGEKVFLECVQDMDHENMFWYRQDPGLGLRLIYFSYDVKMKEKGDIPEGYSVSREKKERFSLILESASTNQTSMYLCASSLMDGRLVDTQYFGPGTRLTVL.

CDR3 nucleotides: TGTGCCAGCAGTGCAGCGGGATCAACCGGGGAGCTGTTTTTT. It codes for CASSAAGSTGELFF. The rearrangement joins TRBV6-4 to TRBJ2-2; TRBD2 aligns across 7 bases. V lost 4 bases, J lost 5 bases, and 4 bases stayed unmatched. Germline V CDR1 and CDR2: MRHNA, SNTAGT. The CDR3 consists of 14 residues.

This chain joins TRBV12-3 or TRBV12-4 and TRBJ1-2; D not certain. The CDR3 is 16 amino acids. Between the trimmed V and J ends, which lost 6 bases and 2 bases, there was a span of 19 bases. CDR3 sequence reads: CASSPRIPPKNYGYTF. The CDR3 nucleotides are TGTGCCAGCAGCCCACGTATTCCACCGAAAAACTATGGCTACACCTTC.

This clonotype was counted only a few times. The chain combines TRBV7-2 with TRBJ2-3; 9 bases align to TRBD2. The trim removed 3 bases at V and 0 bases at J, leaving 10 bases unmatched. CDR3 size: 18 residues. Germline CDR1 SGHTA, CDR2 FQGNSA. CDR3 amino acids: CASSFLSSGTSSTDTQYF. CDR3 in DNA: TGTGCCAGCAGCTTCTTGTCTAGCGGGACCTCGAGCACAGATACGCAGTATTTT. The entire variable domain, with the rest obtained from reference TRBV7-2 and TRBJ2-3, is as follows: GAGVSQSPSNKVTEKGKDVELRCDPISGHTALYWYRQSLGQGLEFLIYFQGNSAPDKSGLPSDRFSAERTGGSVSTLTIQRTQQEDSAVYLCASSFLSSGTSSTDTQYFGPGTRLTVL.

This clonotype appeared many times. The chain uses TRBV25-1 and TRBJ2-7; either TRBD1 or TRBD2 may supply D (5 bases each). This CDR3 spans 14 amino acids. The germline V and J ends were trimmed by 9 bases and 2 bases, with 17 bases remaining between them. CDR1 is MGHDK and CDR2 is SYGVNS in the germline V gene. The CDR3 sequence is CASARGGTTYEQYF. The CDR3 DNA reads TGTGCCAGTGCACGGGGCGGTACGACCTACGAGCAGTACTTC.

Details on this clonotype: Mismatch with germline at one junction end may stem from a read error. The rearrangement uses TRBV24-1 and TRBJ1-1; D gene unclear. CDR3 size: 13 residues. Germline V CDR1 and CDR2: KGHDR, SFDVKD. The CDR3 DNA follows: TGTGCTACCAGTATCCAACAGAACACTGAAGCTTTCTTT. Amino acids: CATSIQQNTEAFF.

This clonotype was detected ten times or more. V gene TRBV20-1 combines with J gene TRBJ2-3; D unresolved. The germline V gene has CDR1 DFQATT and CDR2 SNEGSKA (reference sequence). V lost 3 bases to trimming and J lost 1 base, with 11 bases between them. The CDR3 runs 14 residues. Written as DNA, the CDR3 is TGCAGTGCTAGGTGGCCCCCTGGCACAGATACGCAGTATTTT. As protein: CSARWPPGTDTQYF.

CDR3 coding DNA: TGCGCCAGCAGCTTGTCGGTCAGCAAGGAAGAGACCCAGTACTTC. Residues: CASSLSVSKEETQYF. The chain has TRBV5-1 and TRBJ2-5; the D is unclear. Germline CDR1 and CDR2: SGHRS and YFSETQ. Trimming shortened V by 1 base and J by 3 bases, and 13 bases separated the two germline ends. The CDR3 has 15 amino acids. The whole variable domain, filled in from reference TRBV5-1 and TRBJ2-5, reads KAGVTQTPRYLIKTRGQQVTLSCSPISGHRSVSWYQQTPGQGLQFLFEYFSETQRNKGNFPGRFSGRQFSNSRSEMNVSTLELGDSALYLCASSLSVSKEETQYFGPGTRLLVL.

The rearrangement joins TRBV11-2 to TRBJ2-2; possible D gene TRBD2, 6 bases. Trimming pared 0 bases from V and 5 bases from J, leaving 13 bases between. The CDR3 length is 16 residues. In germline, CDR1 is SGHAT, CDR2 FQNNGV. The CDR3 reads CASSLEAGWLTGELFF. The CDR3 nucleotides read TGTGCCAGCAGCTTAGAGGCGGGATGGCTAACCGGGGAGCTGTTTTTT. The full variable domain, rest sourced from reference TRBV11-2 and TRBJ2-2, is EAGVAQSPRYKIIEKRQSVAFWCNPISGHATLYWYQQILGQGPKLLIQFQNNGVVDDSQLPKDRFSAERLKGVDSTLKIQPAKLEDSAVYLCASSLEAGWLTGELFFGEGSRLTVL.

This clonotype has a handful of counts. The chain is built from TRBV9 and TRBJ2-1; 7 bases map to TRBD1. After removal of 0 bases from V and 2 bases from J, the junction contained 5 bases not matched to a gene. The CDR3 is 16 residues long. Germline CDR1 SGDLS, CDR2 YYNGEE. This CDR3 reads CASSVEGADTYNEQFF. The CDR3 DNA is TGTGCCAGCAGCGTAGAGGGGGCAGATACCTACAATGAGCAGTTCTTC.

This clonotype was counted once. A read error may account for a junction end that differs from germline. This chain links TRBV15 with TRBJ2-1; possible D gene TRBD1, 6 bases. The germline gives CDR1 LNHNV, CDR2 YYDKDF (reference sequence). CDR3 size: 17 residues. The CDR3 nucleotides are TGTGTCACCAGCAAGATGCCCCAGGGGCTGTCCTACAATGAGCAGTTCTTC. It translates to CVTSKMPQGLSYNEQFF.

The J gene is TRBJ1-1, the V gene TRBV7-2; D gene ambiguous. The CDR3 extends over 15 amino acids. The V and J ends lost 5 bases and 0 bases respectively, with 13 bases between them. CDR1 SGHTA and CDR2 FQGNSA come from the germline V gene. This CDR3 reads CASSPLLGMNTEAFF. In DNA, the CDR3 is TGTGCCAGCAGCCCCCTTTTGGGCATGAACACTGAAGCTTTCTTT.

This clonotype has more than one count but fewer than ten. The chain is built from TRBV10-3 and TRBJ2-2; D gene ambiguous. The germline CDR1 and CDR2 sequences are ENHRY and SYGVKD. The CDR3 contains 12 residues. V was clipped by 1 base and J by 6 bases, with 3 bases between them. The CDR3 here is CAISEFSGELFF. The CDR3 DNA follows: TGTGCCATCAGTGAGTTCTCCGGGGAGCTGTTTTTT.

V gene TRBV4-3 combines with J gene TRBJ2-1, with 8 bases aligning to TRBD2. Losses at the gene ends were 0 bases for V and 2 bases for J; bases not matched to a gene: 9. CDR1 and CDR2 from the germline V gene are LGHNA and YSLEER. This CDR3 is 18 amino acids long. The CDR3 DNA sequence: TGCGCCAGCAGCCAAGACGGGTCTAGCGGGTCTCCCTACAATGAGCAGTTCTTC. Translating gives CASSQDGSSGSPYNEQFF.

The table lists this clonotype with a few counts. The J gene is TRBJ1-1, the V gene TRBV9, with D possibly matching TRBD1 (6 bases). The V end lost 3 bases, the J end lost 1 base, and 10 bases lay between the germline ends. The CDR3 sequence is 14 residues long. Germline lookup yields CDR1 SGDLS and CDR2 YYNGEE. The CDR3 DNA follows: TGTGCCAGCAGCGCTAGACAGGCGAACACTGAAGCTTTCTTT. Protein: CASSARQANTEAFF. The whole variable domain, remainder taken from reference TRBV9 and TRBJ1-1, is DSGVTQTPKHLITATGQRVTLRCSPRSGDLSVYWYQQSLDQGLQFLIQYYNGEERAKGNILERFSAQQFPDLHSELNLSSLELGDSALYFCASSARQANTEAFFGQGTRLTVV.

The rearrangement uses TRBV3-1 and TRBJ2-1; 11 nucleotides align to TRBD2. With V trimmed by 4 bases and J by 7 bases, 6 bases remained unmatched. The CDR3 sequence is 15 residues long. CDR1 is LGHDT and CDR2 is YNNKEL in the germline V gene (reference sequence). The chain's CDR3 is CASSPTSGRSNEQFF. In DNA, the CDR3 is TGTGCCAGCAGCCCCACTAGCGGGAGATCGAATGAGCAGTTCTTC.

The CDR3 DNA reads TGTGCCAGCAACAGTCGCGGCTACGAGCAGTACTTC. Its translation: CASNSRGYEQYF. J is TRBJ2-7 and V is TRBV28, with D uncertain. V was shortened by 7 bases and J by 3 bases, with 10 bases between the two germline ends. There are 12 residues in the CDR3. Looked up from germline, CDR1 is MDHEN and CDR2 is SYDVKM.

This clonotype was picked up a small number of times. The chain combines TRBV29-1 with TRBJ2-2; D unresolved. V was pared by 7 bases and J by 6 bases, with 12 bases between. Germline-derived CDR1 and CDR2 are SQVTM and ANQGSEA. The CDR3 extends over 12 amino acids. CDR3 sequence (DNA): TGCAGCGGGAGACGGGCGGCCGGGGAGCTGTTTTTT. It codes for CSGRRAAGELFF.

In this sample, this clonotype turned up many times. V and J are TRBV29-1 and TRBJ1-2, with no clear D. CDR1 SQVTM and CDR2 ANQGSEA come from the germline V gene. V was pared by 3 bases and J by 7 bases, with 6 bases between. CDR3 length equals 10 residues. CDR3 in DNA: TGCAGCGTTGATAAGGGTGGCTACACCTTC. It codes for CSVDKGGYTF.

V is TRBV5-6 and J is TRBJ1-2; a weak D match, TRBD1 (5 bases). Germline CDR1 is SGHDT and CDR2 is YYEEEE. The CDR3 loop spans 12 amino acids. The ends were cut back, 0 bases at V and 14 bases at J, with 14 bases in the middle. CDR3 bases: TGTGCCAGCAGCTTGGGTGCGGGGGATCCGACCTTC. It translates to CASSLGAGDPTF.

This clonotype was counted only a few times. The chain employs TRBV18 and TRBJ2-7; D possibly corresponds to TRBD2 (6 bases). The CDR3 extends over 14 amino acids. Germline lookup yields CDR1 KGHSH and CDR2 LQKENI. V was clipped by 2 bases and J by 3 bases, with 11 bases between them. Here the CDR3 DNA reads TGTGCCAGCTCACCATCCGGGACTCGCTACGAGCAGTACTTC. Amino acids: CASSPSGTRYEQYF.

This chain links TRBV28 with TRBJ2-5; 8 positions agree with TRBD2. The CDR3 loop spans 16 amino acids. J lost 2 bases, V lost 6 bases, and 11 bases had no gene match. In germline, CDR1 is MDHEN, CDR2 SYDVKM. CDR3 region: CASSQGSGESQETQYF. The CDR3 DNA reads as TGTGCCAGCAGCCAGGGTAGCGGGGAATCACAAGAGACCCAGTACTTC.

The sample holds a few counts of this clonotype. The chain uses TRBV20-1 and TRBJ1-3; 7 bases are shared with TRBD1. The CDR3 spans 14 residues. Germline CDR1 and CDR2: DFQATT and SNEGSKA (reference sequence). J gave up 4 bases and V 6 bases, and 9 bases lay outside the gene matches. The DNA for the CDR3 is TGCAGTGCCCACCTTCAGGGGGACGGAAACACCATATATTTT. Its protein product is CSAHLQGDGNTIYF.

The CDR3 bases are TGCGCCAGCAGCTTGGGAGTAGGGGGGCGAGATACGCAGTATTTT. Its translation: CASSLGVGGRDTQYF. This chain joins TRBV5-1 and TRBJ2-3, with D possibly called TRBD1 or TRBD2 (6 bases each). Germline CDR1 and CDR2: SGHRS and YFSETQ. V was shortened by 0 bases and J by 5 bases, with 13 bases between the two germline ends. The CDR3 runs 15 residues.

This clonotype was observed at least ten times. CDR3 sequence: CASSLAPPEANNEKLFF. The DNA for the CDR3 is TGTGCCAGCAGCTTAGCGCCCCCAGAGGCAAATAATGAAAAACTGTTTTTT. V gene TRBV7-9 combines with J gene TRBJ1-4, with D unclear. Germline V gene data show CDR1 as SEHNR and CDR2 as FQNEAQ (reference sequence). This CDR3 comprises 17 residues. Between the trimmed V and J ends, which lost 0 bases and 4 bases, there was a span of 15 bases.